This record looks at one T cell receptor beta chain sequence and its context. Some clones are missing from TCRdb's copy, which holds only in-frame ones; the method was immunoSEQ multiplex PCR. The sample carries roughly 170,000 clones, 80% to 85% recorded once. The data belong to a study of cytomegalovirus exposure and HLA in healthy donors. Overall study: The 110 or so validation repertoires were produced on the same platform as the roughly 660 repertoires of the first cohort. This was reported in a later analysis.

Trimming pared 1 base from V and 3 bases from J, leaving 13 bases between. Per germline, CDR1 MNHNS and CDR2 SASEGT. This CDR3 spans 15 amino acids. The V and J genes are TRBV6-1 and TRBJ2-7, with a possible D match to TRBD1 (6 bases). Sequences were obtained from PBMCs. This TCR came from a woman in her late teens or twenties in good health and CMV-seropositive. The CDR3 DNA sequence: TGTGCCAGCAGTGAAGAGGGGGACATCCTCTACGAGCAGTACTTC. Translated, it gives CASSEEGDILYEQYF.